A selection of T cell receptor beta chains follows, all from one sample in a study of molecular identifiers for immune sequencing clone quantification. TCRdb passed the PCR reads through MiXCR, listing each CDR3 protein once. Of about 40,000 distinct CDR3 sequences in the sample, approximately 17% are singletons; the top ten hold roughly 6.6%. Sequencing was done on a sample of naive CD8+ T cells from blood, with Jurkat cell RNA spiked in. These receptors came from a human donor in good health. Some libraries in this study had Jurkat cell RNA spiked in. CDR3s include the opening cysteine and the closing phenylalanine or tryptophan. A D gene is named only where the DNA matches it firmly. Clone size is stated in some rows and not others, as once, few, many or a class when expanded.

D,J,size,V,CDR3,DNA
TRBD2,TRBJ2-7,many,TRBV19,CASKLAGSTYEQYF,TGTGCCAGTAAGCTAGCGGGAAGTACCTACGAGCAGTACTTC
.,TRBJ2-2,.,TRBV6-2/TRBV6-3,CASSGWSGTGELFF,TGTGCCAGCAGTGGATGGAGCGGCACCGGGGAGCTGTTTTTT
.,TRBJ2-7,few,TRBV28,CASKGAGWAYEQYF,TGTGCCAGCAAAGGGGCAGGGTGGGCCTACGAGCAGTACTTC
.,TRBJ2-1,few,TRBV7-2,CASSLGGTEQFF,TGTGCCAGCAGCTTAGGTGGGACTGAGCAGTTCTTC
.,TRBJ2-7,many,TRBV12-3/TRBV12-4,CASGWTFPTYEQYF,TGTGCCAGCGGATGGACATTCCCAACCTACGAGCAGTACTTC
.,TRBJ2-3,many,TRBV13,CASSSGTISTDTQYF,TGTGCCAGCAGCTCCGGGACAATAAGCACAGATACGCAGTATTTT
.,TRBJ2-7,many,TRBV4-1,CASSQETDTYEQYF,TGCGCCAGCAGCCAAGAGACGGATACCTACGAGCAGTACTTC
.,TRBJ1-2,many,TRBV19,CASKPLGHGYTF,TGTGCCAGCAAACCCCTGGGCCATGGCTACACCTTC
.,TRBJ1-1,few,TRBV7-8,CASSDARPNTEAFF,TGTGCCAGCAGCGACGCTAGACCCAACACTGAAGCTTTCTTT
TRBD1,TRBJ2-7,.,TRBV7-9,CASSSPRTGSYEQYF,TGTGCCAGCAGCTCCCCGAGGACAGGGAGCTACGAGCAGTACTTC